This TCR beta chain comes out of a study of shared clonotypes between healthy human individuals. The table came from immunoSEQ multiplex PCR; TCRdb's copy has only in-frame clones and leaves some out. Among more than 2,000,000 clones listed, 85% to 95% were seen once. This clone was recorded once. V was pared by 4 bases and J by 1 base, with 11 bases between. CDR1 is SGHRS and CDR2 is YFSETQ in the germline V gene. This CDR3 is 14 amino acids long. The receptor's source is a man between 18 and 35 years old in good health. The V call is TRBV5-1, the J call TRBJ2-5; D is uncertain. Sequenced input: naive CD4+ T cells sorted from blood. Subset given: CD45RA+ positively selected. The CDR3 region is CASSLWLLQETQYF. In DNA, the CDR3 is TGCGCCAGCAGCCTGTGGCTCCTCCAAGAGACCCAGTACTTC.